Included here is one T cell receptor beta chain sequence, with context. Its antigen is currently not known. Nothing much larger sits one base from this clone, and base qualities are not available. This specimen belongs to a study of shared clonotypes between healthy human individuals (dated by TCRdb to the early 2020s). Regarding the study in general: Three men and a couple of women, aged 18 to 49 years, made up the cohort. The study deeply sequenced blood TCR repertoires of about 5 healthy adults to estimate repertoire size and the extent of clonotype sharing between individuals. For each donor, CD4 naive and CD4 memory were each run on three plates, CD8 naive on two plates, and CD8 memory on one plate. Different laboratories and diverse techniques were used to prepare libraries and sequence TCR repertoires, to increase sequencing depth and limit assay-specific biases. Leukapheresis yielded between about 0.94 and 9.5 billion PBMCs per donor.

Results the study describes overall, beyond this receptor: Sampling was limited to blood, and TCR repertoires in tissue likely differ from TCR repertoires in blood. Clonotypes shared by all four sorted-subset donors showed higher generation probabilities than non-shared clonotypes. The small number of donors limited the genetic and exposure-history diversity represented. Based on pairwise subsampling, the degree of clonotype sharing among donors was expected to be affected by sequencing depth. Even with the large sequencing depth, rarefaction of the sorted-subset datasets indicated that sequencing was incomplete. Approximately 5% of naive CD4, roughly 3.5% of naive CD8, 2.3% of memory CD4, and around 0.4% of memory CD8 clonotypes were shared across several donors. Larger estimated clonotype richness was generally found for naive subsets than for memory subsets.

Using the deep immunoSEQ assay, multiplex PCR amplified TCR CDR3 regions from genomic DNA. Extracted genomic DNA from each cell subset was spread evenly across all wells of several immunoSEQ 96-well plates, with each plate serving as a replicate. For sorted subsets, each replicate PCR was loaded with about 0.2 ug genomic DNA, equivalent to 30,000 to 35,000 T cell genomes. The purified libraries were quantified using a Qubit 3.0 fluorometer, sized with a Bioanalyzer 2100, and then quantified again using the KAPA Library Quantification kit. A separate single-read 150-cycle Illumina NextSeq 550 flow cell was used to sequence each immunoSEQ 96-well plate. The authors' analysis ran thus. Because the immunoSEQ output included only junctional sequences and no quality scores, the filtering could not be the same as the filtering used for full-length reads. To assign V/J genes and CDR3, sequences were annotated using PyIR, a Python wrapper for IgBLAST v1.9, with IMGT germline references. Reads were removed for weak V/J assignments (E-value above 1e-6), missing CDR3, stop codons, out-of-frame junctions, or ambiguous translated residues. V3J clonotypes were defined by identical inferred V gene, J gene, and CDR3 amino acid sequence. Percentage overlap between repertoires was calculated by dividing the number of shared unique clonotypes by the size of the smaller repertoire. Repertoire richness was assessed with RTK rarefaction, the Chao1 estimator, and Recon v2.1 estimates of unobserved clonotypes. OLGA was used to compute generation probabilities for all TCRbeta clonotypes that the gDNA method yielded from a handful of donors. Imported from immuneACCESS, the table was reduced by TCRdb to in-frame sequences with V and J called. These copies leave out some clones; in studies compared against another copy, an unresolved V gene accounts for under half, and the cause of the remainder is not known. That table is the source of V, J and clone size, and D and trimming were worked out from the DNA. The sample profile shows about 230,000 clones; approximately 70% of them were found once. Approximately 10% of the sample is taken by the ten largest.

Counted from cysteine to phenylalanine, this CDR3 has 15 amino acids. The only DNA kept is the CDR3, 45 bases in frame from the first base. The V end loses 3 bases and the J end loses 0 bases, and a stretch of 10 bases separates them. Sequences KGHSH (CDR1) and LQKENI (CDR2) are obtained from the germline V gene. The donors were healthy, HIV-negative adults with no recently reported acute infections or vaccinations. All donors were Caucasian adults living in Nashville, Tennessee, USA. CD4+ T cells were enriched by magnetic negative selection, after which naive cells were positively selected on CD45RA and the negative fraction was taken as the memory subset. Blood was collected by leukapheresis, and PBMCs were isolated by Ficoll-Histopaque density gradient centrifugation and then cryopreserved in liquid nitrogen vapor phase. Purity and quantity of every magnetically sorted T cell population were checked by analytical flow cytometry. From each sorted fraction, genomic DNA was isolated and quantified by UV absorbance on a Nanodrop 2000c.

The clonotype comes from a young man in good health. The sequencing input was memory CD4+ T cells sorted from blood. The label giving this sample's cell subset or site can be read as: CD45RA-negative fraction. The chain couples TRBV18 to TRBJ2-3; the D segment cannot be called with confidence. CDR3 sequence: CASSPGHLSTDTQYF. DNA sequence: TGTGCCAGCTCACCCGGGCACCTTAGCACAGATACGCAGTATTTT.